One sample yielded the 28 T cell receptor beta chains listed below, sequenced in a study of cytomegalovirus exposure and HLA in healthy donors listed by TCRdb under 2017. The method was the immunoSEQ multiplex PCR assay. The multiplex PCR relied on a mix of 60 forward primers for TCR Vbeta segments and 13 reverse primers for TCR Jbeta segments. TCRdb provides this immuneACCESS table in a form limited to in-frame rearrangements. Some clones are lacking; in checked studies, under half of them reflect an unresolved V gene, and why the rest are absent is not known. Within this sample are about 89,000 clones, with less than 85% of them counted one time only. 6% to 7.5% of the sample rests with the top ten. The sample taken for sequencing was PBMCs. Source of these receptors: a man aged 40-50 years in good health and CMV-seropositive.

V usage is TRBV5-1 and J usage is TRBJ2-6; 10 nucleotides agree with TRBD1. V shed 4 bases, J shed 0 bases, and the junction held 10 bases outside the gene matches. This CDR3 is built from 19 residues. From germline, CDR1 is SGHRS and CDR2 YFSETQ. The CDR3 sequence is CASSHFRQGAPSGANVLTF. CDR3 DNA: TGCGCCAGCAGCCATTTTAGACAGGGGGCACCCTCTGGGGCCAACGTCCTGACTTTC.

Sample share makes this clone medium-sized. The CDR3 sequence: CASSFGTPGANEQFF. CDR3 DNA sequence: TGTGCCAGCAGCTTTGGGACTCCTGGGGCCAATGAGCAGTTCTTC. This sequence joins TRBV7-2 and TRBJ2-1, with TRBD2 as a possible D gene (6 bases). Trimming removed 3 bases from V and 6 bases from J, with 15 bases in between. Germline V lookup: CDR1 SGHTA, CDR2 FQGNSA. There are 15 residues in the CDR3.

The gene calls are TRBV5-1 and TRBJ1-5; D call uncertain. Trimming stripped 4 bases from V and 2 bases from J, with 13 bases between. This CDR3 region has 15 residues. The germline V gene has CDR1 SGHRS and CDR2 YFSETQ. The CDR3 DNA sequence: TGCGCCAGCAGCCCCGACGGAGGACGCAATCAGCCCCAGCATTTT. Its translation: CASSPDGGRNQPQHF.

The genes are TRBV7-9 and TRBJ2-7; 9 bases map to TRBD1. The CDR3 is 18 residues long. The germline V gene has CDR1 SEHNR and CDR2 FQNEAQ (reference sequence). With 2 bases clipped from V and 3 bases from J, the junction kept 14 bases outside the gene matches. The CDR3 sequence is CASSLTGGRGGVDYEQYF. As DNA, the CDR3 is TGTGCCAGCAGCTTAACAGGGGGCAGGGGCGGGGTCGACTACGAGCAGTACTTC. Supplemented by reference TRBV7-9 and TRBJ2-7, the full variable domain reads DTGVSQNPRHKITKRGQNVTFRCDPISEHNRLYWYRQTLGQGPEFLTYFQNEAQLEKSRLLSDRFSAERPKGSFSTLEIQRTEQGDSAMYLCASSLTGGRGGVDYEQYFGPGTRLTVT.

Concerning this clone itself: At one boundary the junction diverges from the germline segment, which might be a read error. The chain carries TRBV7-7 and TRBJ2-1, with D perhaps matching TRBD2 (5 bases). Germline CDR1 reads SSHAT; CDR2 reads FNYEAQ (reference sequence). CDR3 length equals 13 residues. The CDR3 bases are TGTGCTAGCAGCTTAGAGGAGGAGACTGAGCAGTTCTTC. This translates into CASSLEEETEQFF.

The chain couples TRBV7-2 to TRBJ2-2; 8 nucleotides line up with TRBD2. Unmatched junction bases numbered 6, after V lost 5 bases and J lost 4 bases. The germline V gene has CDR1 SGHTA and CDR2 FQGNSA. There are 15 residues in the CDR3. CDR3: CASSLPRGVTGELFF. For the CDR3, the DNA is TGTGCCAGCAGCCTTCCGCGGGGGGTCACCGGGGAGCTGTTTTTT.

The gene calls are TRBV6-5 and TRBJ2-4; D is undetermined. The CDR3 contains 15 residues. Trimming removed 4 bases from V and 1 base from J, with 11 bases in between. Germline-derived CDR1 and CDR2 are MNHEY and SVGAGI. The CDR3 DNA is TGTGCCAGCAGTTCCAGATTTTCGGCCAAAAACATTCAGTACTTC. Amino acid sequence: CASSSRFSAKNIQYF.

This clone was observed a handful of times. A read error is likely here: a far larger clone is one base away. The sample holds other DNA sequences that translate to the same CDR3. The V and J genes are TRBV13 and TRBJ1-2; D is uncertain. CDR3 length: 17 amino acids. Trimming left V 0 bases short and J 1 base short, with 15 bases between. In germline, CDR1 is PRHDT, CDR2 FYEKMQ (reference sequence). The CDR3 bases are TGTGCCAGCAGCTTAGGGGCGTGTGGGCTATATAACTATGGCTACACCTTC. As protein: CASSLGACGLYNYGYTF.

The V and J genes are TRBV23-1 and TRBJ2-3, with D tentatively TRBD1 (6 bases). Being an ORF, TRBV23-1 has a function that is uncertain. V was cut by 8 bases and J by 2 bases, with 20 bases left in between. This CDR3 spans 16 amino acids. The CDR3 DNA is TGCGCCAGCTCCCCAAGGGGGTCCGGGAACACAGATACGCAGTATTTT. It specifies CASSPRGSGNTDTQYF.

This chain connects TRBV6-5 to TRBJ1-1; TRBD1 matches 8 bases. The CDR3 has 14 amino acids. Unmatched junction bases numbered 10, after V lost 6 bases and J lost 7 bases. The germline gives CDR1 MNHEY, CDR2 SVGAGI. The CDR3 protein is CASSMTGAHIEAFF. CDR3 nucleotide sequence: TGTGCCAGCAGCATGACAGGGGCACATATTGAAGCTTTCTTT.

The V call is TRBV7-2, the J call TRBJ2-2; 8 bases map to TRBD2. The CDR3 loop spans 16 amino acids. Trimming at V came to 1 base and at J to 2 bases, leaving 3 bases not matched to a gene. CDR1 is SGHTA and CDR2 is FQGNSA in the germline V gene. The CDR3 loop reads CASSLGSGRNTGELFF. CDR3 nucleotide sequence: TGTGCCAGCAGCTTAGGAAGCGGGAGAAACACCGGGGAGCTGTTTTTT.

CDR3 nucleotides: TGTGCCAGCAGTTACTCGGTCGGGACTAGCGGGAGGGGCACAGATACGCAGTATTTT. Amino acid sequence: CASSYSVGTSGRGTDTQYF. V gene TRBV6-7 combines with J gene TRBJ2-3; 16 bases are shared with TRBD2. TRBV6-7 is assigned to the ORF class and has an uncertain function. Losses at the gene ends were 0 bases for V and 1 base for J; bases not matched to a gene: 4. CDR3 size: 19 residues.

The chain is built from TRBV21-1 and TRBJ1-5; TRBD1 was called by the table and not checked on the DNA. TRBV21-1 corresponds to a pseudogene. This CDR3 contains 17 residues. CDR3 loop: CASSTRTGRTQYQPQHF. CDR3 nucleotides: TGTGCCAGCAGCACCAGAACAGGGAGAACCCAATATCAGCCCCAGCATTTT.

The chain has TRBV30 and TRBJ2-3, with D possibly being TRBD2 (6 bases). The CDR3 sequence is 15 residues long. The germline V and J ends were trimmed by 4 bases and 6 bases, with 20 bases remaining between them. The germline V gene encodes CDR1 GTSNPN and CDR2 SVGIG (reference sequence). CDR3 in DNA: TGTGCCTGGACCGTGCGGGGCCCCTGGGGGGATACGCAGTATTTT. Its translation is CAWTVRGPWGDTQYF.

The chain recombines TRBV5-1 with TRBJ2-7, with TRBD2 matching 13 bases. This CDR3 is 15 amino acids long. The ends lost 0 bases at V and 5 bases at J; junction bases unmatched: 2. The germline CDR1 and CDR2 sequences are SGHRS and YFSETQ. The CDR3: CASSLGLAGGDEQYF. The CDR3 DNA reads TGCGCCAGCAGCTTGGGACTAGCGGGAGGCGACGAGCAGTACTTC.

CDR3 coding DNA: TGTGCCAGCAGTCCGGGACAGTACAGCTATGGCTACACCTTC. Protein sequence: CASSPGQYSYGYTF. The V and J genes are TRBV6-1 and TRBJ1-2; 7 bases map to TRBD1. The CDR3 consists of 14 residues. V lost 5 bases, J lost 4 bases, and 7 bases stayed unmatched. The germline V gene has CDR1 MNHNS and CDR2 SASEGT.

The chain carries TRBV19 and TRBJ2-7, with D possibly matching TRBD1 (5 bases). Trimming cost V 0 bases and J 0 bases, with 15 bases left between them. CDR3 length equals 17 residues. Germline loops: CDR1 LNHDA, CDR2 SQIVND (reference sequence). The CDR3 reads CASSIDRPGISSYEQYF. The CDR3 DNA sequence: TGTGCCAGTAGTATAGATCGTCCAGGGATCAGCTCCTACGAGCAGTACTTC.

This chain connects TRBV7-4 to TRBJ1-5; possible D gene TRBD1, 5 bases. V dropped 5 bases and J dropped 0 bases, with 14 bases sitting between them. Germline loops: CDR1 SGHVT, CDR2 SQSDAQ. There are 16 residues in the CDR3. In DNA, the CDR3 is TGTGCCAGCAGCCCGTCCAGGGTATCTAGCAATCAGCCCCAGCATTTT. This codes for CASSPSRVSSNQPQHF.

The rearrangement uses TRBV19 and TRBJ1-2; possibly TRBD1 for D (6 bases). The length of the CDR3 is 13 residues. Germline CDR1 and CDR2: LNHDA and SQIVND (reference sequence). Trimming took off 5 bases at V and 4 bases at J, with 11 bases between the two ends. In nucleotides, the CDR3 is TGTGCCAGTAGTGAGGACAGACGCTATGGCTACACCTTC. This gives the protein CASSEDRRYGYTF.

The genes are TRBV7-3 and TRBJ2-5; D is perhaps TRBD1 (5 bases). CDR3 length equals 14 residues. V was clipped by 2 bases and J by 5 bases, with 12 bases between them. Germline CDR1 reads SGHTA; CDR2 reads FQGTGA. The CDR3 bases are TGTGCCAGCAGCTTATTAGGGGTTGGCGAGACCCAGTACTTC. Translation: CASSLLGVGETQYF.

The V call is TRBV29-1, the J call TRBJ1-3; TRBD1 agrees at 7 bases. Germline V gene lookup returns CDR1 SQVTM and CDR2 ANQGSEA. Unmatched junction bases numbered 14, after V lost 2 bases and J lost 4 bases. The CDR3 consists of 17 residues. CDR3 sequence reads: CSVEISGTGDRGNTIYF. The CDR3 DNA reads as TGCAGCGTTGAAATAAGCGGAACAGGGGATAGAGGAAACACCATATATTTT.

The V call is TRBV30, the J call TRBJ1-4; perhaps TRBD1 as D (6 bases). CDR1 and CDR2 (germline): GTSNPN, SVGIG (reference sequence). Trimming stripped 0 bases from V and 6 bases from J, with 17 bases between. This CDR3 comprises 16 residues. The CDR3 loop reads CAWSVPLRGAYEKLFF. The CDR3 DNA follows: TGTGCCTGGAGTGTACCACTTCGGGGGGCGTATGAAAAACTGTTTTTT.

CDR3 sequence: CASSPGRVVGEQYF. The CDR3 DNA follows: TGTGCCAGCTCACCAGGCAGGGTAGTGGGCGAGCAGTACTTC. The J gene is TRBJ2-7, the V gene TRBV18, with D maybe TRBD1 (5 bases). Looked up from germline, CDR1 is KGHSH and CDR2 is LQKENI. Trimming removed 2 bases from V and 6 bases from J, with 14 bases in between. The CDR3 totals 14 residues. Filled out from reference TRBV18 and TRBJ2-7, the complete variable domain reads NAGVMQNPRHLVRRRGQEARLRCSPMKGHSHVYWYRQLPEEGLKFMVYLQKENIIDESGMPKERFSAEFPKEGPSILRIQQVVRGDSAAYFCASSPGRVVGEQYFGPGTRLTVT.

On this clone itself: One end of the junction does not line up with germline, which may come from a read error. This chain connects TRBV7-7 to TRBJ2-2; 8 nucleotides match TRBD2. CDR1 is SSHAT, CDR2 FNYEAQ, per germline (reference sequence). This CDR3 has 16 amino acids. CDR3 bases: TGTGCTAGCAGCTTAGCGGGGACACCGAACACCGGGGAGCTGTTTTTT. This sequence encodes CASSLAGTPNTGELFF.

The chain has TRBV11-2 and TRBJ2-5; TRBD2 matches 11 bases. After removal of 5 bases from V and 11 bases from J, the junction contained 10 bases not matched to a gene. The CDR3 length is 14 residues. CDR1 and CDR2 from the germline V gene are SGHAT and FQNNGV. CDR3: CASSELAGGREQYF. The DNA of the CDR3 is TGTGCCAGCAGCGAATTAGCGGGGGGGCGGGAGCAGTACTTC.

V usage is TRBV28 and J usage is TRBJ1-1, with a tentative D call TRBD1 (5 bases). The germline CDR1 and CDR2 sequences are MDHEN and SYDVKM. Trimming cost V 4 bases and J 3 bases, with 12 bases left between them. The CDR3 covers 14 residues. The CDR3 sequence: CASSWGDRDTEAFF. The CDR3 DNA reads TGTGCCAGCAGTTGGGGCGATAGGGACACTGAAGCTTTCTTT.

This clone has more than one count but fewer than ten. The rearrangement joins TRBV6-5 to TRBJ2-2, with a tentative D call TRBD2 (6 bases). Germline V lookup: CDR1 MNHEY, CDR2 SVGAGI. Trimming removed 6 bases at V and 8 bases at J, with 13 bases between. This CDR3 region has 13 residues. CDR3 DNA: TGTGCCAGCAGAGGAGGGAGAACGGGGGAGCTGTTTTTT. Its translation: CASRGGRTGELFF.

This chain uses TRBV7-9 with TRBJ1-2; D is unresolved. This CDR3 is built from 13 residues. In germline, CDR1 is SEHNR, CDR2 FQNEAQ (reference sequence). Trimming removed 7 bases at V and 2 bases at J, with 11 bases between. In nucleotides, the CDR3 is TGTGCCAGCACCTTTGAGATGAACTATGGCTACACCTTC. Protein sequence: CASTFEMNYGYTF.